The clone carrying this T cell receptor beta chain has just a few counts. Its cognate antigen is unknown. These data originate in a study of beta chain features in type 1 diabetes. Whole-study context: In all, roughly 98,000,000 sorted cells from all samples were analyzed. Notes on the study in general: Type 1 diabetes patients had TCRB CDR3s that were shorter (moderately but significantly so) in all four CD4+ subsets.

Germline V gene lookup returns CDR1 LGHNT and CDR2 FRNRAP. The length of the CDR3 is 16 residues. V trimming: 7 bases; J trimming: 7 bases; junction bases outside the gene matches: 13. Every bit of the isolated RNA underwent reverse transcription, so sequencing read expressed TCRB transcripts. Clones were sequenced by immunoSEQ multiplex PCR, and TCRdb holds only the in-frame ones, with some missing. This table has about 160,000 clones, less than 10% appearing once. The source material was central memory CD4+ T cells from blood. This sequence originates from a man aged 18 to 29 with type 1 diabetes. The chain is built from TRBV12-5 and TRBJ2-1; 10 bases fit TRBD2. The CDR3 nucleotides are TGTGCTAGTGCCCGCGGAGGGACTAGCGAATCGAATGAGCAGTTCTTC. Translating it yields CASARGGTSESNEQFF.